The present entry profiles one T cell receptor beta chain with its context. Its cognate antigen is unknown. This sample was taken from a study of cytomegalovirus exposure and HLA in healthy donors. Study summary: Inside one of the first data releases sat around 85 million unique TCRs taken from HLA-typed donors. General study results and limits: While the bulk of TCR sequences proved rare, some public TCRs turned up in many donors.

Use of 60 Vbeta and 13 Jbeta primers characterized the PCR. Here immunoSEQ multiplex PCR was the method, and the copy in TCRdb shows in-frame clones only, minus some. This table has under 170,000 clones, 79% appearing once. Germline-derived CDR1 and CDR2 are MDHEN and SYDVKM. Trimming removed 5 bases from V and 2 bases from J, with 15 bases in between. The CDR3 sequence is 15 residues long. The TCR was taken from a man aged 50-60 years in good health and CMV-seropositive. The genes are TRBV28 and TRBJ1-1; D is perhaps TRBD1 (5 bases). The sequenced material came from PBMCs. The CDR3 reads CASSTFRGGNTEAFF. The CDR3 DNA is TGTGCCAGCAGTACCTTTCGGGGGGGTAACACTGAAGCTTTCTTT.